The 20 T cell receptor beta chains in this list originate from one sample, sequenced in a study of blood T cells in healthy people across ages. Combining a sample-barcoded 5' primer with a J-beta primer mix, a second PCR ran for roughly 7 to 11 cycles. One entry per CDR3 protein results from TCRdb running MiXCR on the 5' RACE reads. Of hundreds of thousands of distinct CDR3 sequences in the sample, more than 25% are singletons; the top ten hold 15% to 20%. Sequencing was carried out using blood. The source is a woman at least 80 years old in good health.

This clonotype showed up just a few times. The chain recombines TRBV7-2 with TRBJ2-7, with D maybe TRBD2 (6 bases). Germline CDR1 and CDR2: SGHTA and FQGNSA. Trimming removed 4 bases at V and 10 bases at J, with 20 bases between. This CDR3 spans 14 amino acids. The CDR3 protein is CASSSEGLGGAQYF. The DNA for the CDR3 is TGTGCCAGCAGCTCCGAGGGACTCGGAGGAGCCCAGTACTTC.

This clonotype has only a few counts. A much larger clonotype is one base distant, so this may be a read error. The chain joins TRBV7-2 to TRBJ1-2; 10 bases map to TRBD1. Germline V gives CDR1 SGHTA, CDR2 FQGNSA. The CDR3 is made up of 15 amino acids. Trimming took 3 bases from V and 4 from J; bases not matched to a gene: 5. CDR3: CASSLGQGSIYGYTF. In DNA form, the CDR3 reads TGTGCCAGCAGCTTGGGACAGGGGAGCATCTATGGCTACACCTTC.

This clonotype was observed many times. This sequence joins TRBV7-2 and TRBJ2-6; D unclear. Germline assignment: CDR1 SGHTA and CDR2 FQGNSA. Trimming stripped 0 bases from V and 0 bases from J, with 6 bases between. There are 16 residues in the CDR3. In DNA form, the CDR3 reads TGTGCCAGCAGCTTAGCGACCTTCTCTGGGGCCAACGTCCTGACTTTC. The encoded protein is CASSLATFSGANVLTF.

In this sample, this clonotype turned up a few times. The rearrangement links TRBV25-1 to TRBJ1-4, with TRBD1 matching over 9 bases. From germline, CDR1 is MGHDK and CDR2 SYGVNS. The CDR3 is made up of 13 amino acids. Trimming took 5 bases from V and 7 from J; bases not matched to a gene: 2. The CDR3 region has the DNA TGTGCCAGCAGTAGACAGGGGGTTGAAAAACTGTTTTTT. This translates into CASSRQGVEKLFF.

In this sample, this clonotype turned up many times. The chain couples TRBV20-1 to TRBJ1-1; tentatively, D is TRBD1 (5 bases). This CDR3 region has 15 residues. The germline gives CDR1 DFQATT, CDR2 SNEGSKA (reference sequence). V was trimmed by 2 bases and J by 0 bases, leaving 13 bases between them. The CDR3 coding sequence is TGCAGTGCTAGATCGGGGGGTGGTATGAACACTGAAGCTTTCTTT. Translating gives CSARSGGGMNTEAFF.

The V and J genes are TRBV4-3 and TRBJ2-7; the D gene is possibly TRBD2 (5 bases). This CDR3 has 13 residues. The V and J ends lost 3 bases and 5 bases respectively, with 11 bases between them. Per germline, CDR1 LGHNA and CDR2 YSLEER. The CDR3 DNA reads TGCGCCAGCAGCCAGAGCGGCGTGAACGAGCAGTACTTC. This encodes CASSQSGVNEQYF.

This clonotype has a handful of counts. The CDR3 reads CASSPLPGLADYEQYF. As DNA, the CDR3 is TGTGCCAGCAGCCCACTCCCGGGACTAGCGGATTACGAGCAGTACTTC. V is TRBV3-1 and J is TRBJ2-7, with 11 bases fitting TRBD2. The V gene's germline CDR1 is LGHDT and CDR2 YNNKEL (reference sequence). The J segment lost 4 bases and the V segment lost 4 bases, leaving 9 bases of the junction unmatched. The CDR3 is 16 residues long.

This clonotype was picked up a small number of times. J is TRBJ1-1 and V is TRBV25-1, with 9 bases aligning to TRBD1. Germline V gives CDR1 MGHDK, CDR2 SYGVNS. The CDR3 covers 13 residues. V dropped 9 bases and J dropped 6; count of bases not matched to a gene: 8. The CDR3 DNA sequence: TGTGCCAGTACCGGGAGGACAGGGGCTGAAGCTTTCTTT. Protein: CASTGRTGAEAFF.

This clonotype was counted at least ten times. This CDR3 is CSARKQGGRYNEQFF. Written as DNA, the CDR3 is TGCAGTGCGAGGAAACAGGGGGGAAGGTACAATGAGCAGTTCTTC. J is TRBJ2-1 and V is TRBV20-1, with TRBD1 identical over 8 bases. The V segment lost 6 bases and the J segment 4 bases; nucleotides outside the gene matches: 11. This CDR3 contains 15 residues. CDR1 is DFQATT, CDR2 SNEGSKA, per germline (reference sequence).

There are many counts of this clonotype. The J gene is TRBJ1-2, the V gene TRBV6-6; TRBD1 matches at 8 bases. This CDR3 spans 13 amino acids. The V gene end was trimmed by 5 bases and the J gene end by 8 bases; junction bases not matched to a gene: 7. Germline loops: CDR1 MNHNY, CDR2 SVGAGI (reference sequence). Written as DNA, the CDR3 is TGTGCCAGCAGTCCCCGGACAGGGTTAGGCTACACCTTC. It is translated as CASSPRTGLGYTF.

This clonotype was observed at least ten times. The chain links TRBV12-3 or TRBV12-4 to TRBJ2-5; 9 bases are shared with TRBD1. J gave up 11 bases and V 3 bases, and 10 bases lay outside the gene matches. The length of the CDR3 is 14 residues. The chain's CDR3 is CASSFMGQGFAQYF. CDR3 in DNA: TGTGCCAGCAGTTTTATGGGACAGGGTTTTGCGCAGTACTTC.

This clonotype was counted many times. The rearrangement uses TRBV4-3 and TRBJ2-6, with D perhaps matching TRBD1 or TRBD2 (5 bases each). The V and J ends lost 3 bases and 0 bases respectively, with 15 bases between them. CDR3 length: 18 residues. The V gene's germline CDR1 is LGHNA and CDR2 YSLEER. The CDR3 here is CASSQSGRSFSGANVLTF. CDR3 coding DNA: TGCGCCAGCAGCCAGTCGGGACGGAGTTTCTCTGGGGCCAACGTCCTGACTTTC.

This clonotype was seen ten or more times. CDR3 DNA sequence: TGTGCCAGCAGCCCCCGTGCGGGGTCGTGGAATGAGCAGTTCTTC. Amino acid sequence: CASSPRAGSWNEQFF. This sequence joins TRBV7-2 and TRBJ2-1; tentative D call: TRBD2 (6 bases). Germline CDR1 is SGHTA and CDR2 is FQGNSA. The length of the CDR3 is 15 residues. V was shortened by 5 bases and J by 7 bases, with 18 bases between the two germline ends.

This clonotype was found many times. The chain links TRBV7-2 to TRBJ2-5; D ambiguous. The CDR3 loop spans 16 amino acids. V lost 5 bases, J lost 4 bases, and 20 bases lay in between. In germline, CDR1 is SGHTA, CDR2 FQGNSA. Written as DNA, the CDR3 is TGTGCCAGCAGCCTGAGCCGGGTCCTGAGAGGAGAGACCCAGTACTTC. It encodes CASSLSRVLRGETQYF.

With respect to this clonotype: A much larger clone differs by one base, so this may be a read error. The CDR3 region is CSTPVRGRDEKLFF. In DNA, the CDR3 is TGCAGTACACCGGTCCGGGGCAGGGATGAAAAACTGTTTTTT. The gene calls are TRBV20-1 and TRBJ1-4, with D perhaps TRBD1 (5 bases). The V gene lost 8 bases and the J gene lost 6 bases, with 19 bases spanning the gap. CDR3 length equals 14 residues. Germline assignment: CDR1 DFQATT and CDR2 SNEGSKA (reference sequence).

The rearrangement joins TRBV20-1 to TRBJ2-1; 8 nucleotides align to TRBD2. The CDR3 is 16 amino acids. CDR1 DFQATT and CDR2 SNEGSKA come from the germline V gene (reference sequence). V shed 1 base and J 4 bases; nucleotides not matched to a gene: 9. The CDR3, as DNA: TGCAGTGCTAGAGTCATTACTAGCGGACCATACAATGAGCAGTTCTTC. It codes for CSARVITSGPYNEQFF.

To note about this clonotype: The junction departs from the called germline gene at one end, perhaps through a read error. V usage is TRBV6-2 or TRBV6-3 and J usage is TRBJ1-4; 8 nucleotides agree with TRBD1. The CDR3 is made up of 14 amino acids. Germline lookup yields CDR1 MNHEY and CDR2 SVGEGT. CDR3 sequence (DNA): TGTGCCAGCAATTCCTGGACAGGGTATGAAAACCTGTTTTTT. Protein sequence: CASNSWTGYENLFF.

Regarding this clonotype: This may arise from a read error, as a much more abundant clone is one base away. The V gene is TRBV7-9, the J gene TRBJ2-1; 16 nucleotides agree with TRBD2. Germline values: CDR1 SEHNR, CDR2 FQNEAQ (reference sequence). Losses at the gene ends were 6 bases for V and 13 bases for J; bases not matched to a gene: 15. The CDR3 contains 17 residues. CDR3 amino acids: CASSSGTSGGARETQFF. DNA of the CDR3: TGTGCCAGCAGTTCCGGGACTAGCGGGGGGGCCCGGGAGACCCAGTTCTTC.

The chain combines TRBV12-3 or TRBV12-4 with TRBJ1-5; no clear D. V was trimmed by 4 bases and J by 3 bases, leaving 7 bases between them. The CDR3 runs to 13 residues. The CDR3 coding sequence is TGTGCCAGCAGTTCGGCGACCAATCAGCCCCAGCATTTT. It codes for CASSSATNQPQHF.

Remarks on this clonotype: A much bigger clone sits one base away, suggesting this may be a read error. The chain is built from TRBV7-2 and TRBJ2-1; tentatively, D is TRBD2 (5 bases). The closer fit of TRBJ2-7 to the DNA end suggests the J call may be wrong. This CDR3 region has 15 residues. CDR1 and CDR2 (germline): SGHTA, FQGNSA. The CDR3 DNA is TGTGCCAGCAGCTACCGGAGGAGCTCCTACAATGAGCAGTACTTC. It yields the protein CASSYRRSSYNEQYF.